The 23 T cell receptor beta chains below all came from one sample that was sequenced in a study of identical twins. Each CDR3 protein gets one entry after TCRdb re-called the 5' RACE reads with MiXCR. The sample gives 460,000 or so distinct CDR3 sequences, more than 13% of which show up once; around 0.48% is in the top ten. These sequences were also reported in another study, on yellow fever vaccine responses in identical twins.

Sequences were obtained from CD4+ T cells sorted from blood. The receptors stem from a woman younger than 35 in good health.

The chain is built from TRBV14 and TRBJ2-7; D is uncertain. The CDR3 covers 15 residues. V lost 4 bases and J lost 4, with 17 bases in between. Germline lookup yields CDR1 SGHDN and CDR2 FVKESK. CDR3 nucleotides: TGTGCCAGCAGCCGAGCCAACAGCAATCCTTACGAGCAGTACTTC. Protein: CASSRANSNPYEQYF.

This chain joins TRBV2 and TRBJ1-2; D unclear. Germline V gene lookup returns CDR1 SNHLY and CDR2 FYNNEI. The CDR3 runs 12 residues. With 6 bases removed from V and 4 bases from J, the gap between germline ends came to 9 bases. CDR3 sequence reads: CASRRGGYGYTF. As DNA, the CDR3 is TGTGCCAGCAGGCGGGGAGGCTATGGCTACACCTTC.

The V and J genes are TRBV4-1 and TRBJ2-2; D unresolved. CDR3 length: 15 residues. Trimming cost V 0 bases and J 8 bases, with 13 bases left between them. CDR1 and CDR2 (germline): MGHRA, YSYEKL. This chain's CDR3 is CASSQDQASLGELFF. The CDR3 bases are TGCGCCAGCAGCCAAGATCAGGCGTCCTTAGGGGAGCTGTTTTTT.

This clonotype showed up just a few times. The chain carries TRBV3-1 and TRBJ2-2, with D uncertain. The length of the CDR3 is 12 residues. V was trimmed by 4 bases and J by 8 bases, leaving 8 bases between them. The germline gives CDR1 LGHDT, CDR2 YNNKEL (reference sequence). The chain's CDR3 is CASSPNGGELFF. In DNA form, the CDR3 reads TGTGCCAGCAGCCCAAACGGGGGGGAGCTGTTTTTT.

The CDR3 reads CASRQQGAAQINYGYTF. Written as DNA, the CDR3 is TGTGCCAGCAGGCAGCAGGGGGCAGCCCAGATTAACTATGGCTACACCTTC. V is TRBV27 and J is TRBJ1-2, with TRBD1 matching 8 bases. CDR3 size: 17 residues. Per germline, CDR1 MNHEY and CDR2 SMNVEV (reference sequence). With V trimmed by 6 bases and J by 1 base, 13 bases remained unmatched.

In its sample, this clonotype was seen many times. The V call is TRBV20-1, the J call TRBJ1-2; D might be TRBD1 (6 bases). This CDR3 contains 12 residues. Germline CDR1 reads DFQATT; CDR2 reads SNEGSKA (reference sequence). The V gene lost 5 bases and the J gene lost 7 bases, with 14 bases spanning the gap. For the CDR3, the DNA is TGCAGTGCTGAACAGGGATCTTCTGGCTACACCTTC. Translating gives CSAEQGSSGYTF.

The genes are TRBV3-1 and TRBJ1-6; D is undetermined. Trimming took off 4 bases at V and 7 bases at J, with 8 bases between the two ends. This CDR3 region has 13 residues. Per germline, CDR1 LGHDT and CDR2 YNNKEL (reference sequence). The DNA of the CDR3 is TGTGCCAGCAGCCCCACAGCGAATTCACCCCTCCACTTT. Encoded protein: CASSPTANSPLHF.

The chain carries TRBV12-3 or TRBV12-4 and TRBJ2-5, with 14 nucleotides matching TRBD2. V lost 5 bases to trimming and J lost 5 bases; unmatched junction nucleotides: 7. The CDR3 is made up of 16 amino acids. CDR3 sequence (DNA): TGTGCCAGCAGTCTTGGGACTAGCGGGAGTTATGAGACCCAGTACTTC. It is translated as CASSLGTSGSYETQYF.

This sequence joins TRBV14 and TRBJ2-1, with 10 nucleotides matching TRBD2. Germline CDR1 reads SGHDN; CDR2 reads FVKESK. The length of the CDR3 is 16 residues. After removal of 2 bases from V and 5 bases from J, the junction contained 6 bases not matched to a gene. In DNA form, the CDR3 reads TGTGCCAGCAGCCAACCTAGCGGGAGTACGAACAATGAGCAGTTCTTC. Translated: CASSQPSGSTNNEQFF. Based on the CDR3 plus reference TRBV14 and TRBJ2-1, the full variable domain is EAGVTQFPSHSVIEKGQTVTLRCDPISGHDNLYWYRRVMGKEIKFLLHFVKESKQDESGMPNNRFLAERTGGTYSTLKVQPAELEDSGVYFCASSQPSGSTNNEQFFGPGTRLTVL.

This clonotype was observed a handful of times. V is TRBV6-1 and J is TRBJ2-6; 8 bases agree with TRBD1. The germline V gene has CDR1 MNHNS and CDR2 SASEGT. The ends lost 5 bases at V and 1 base at J; junction bases unmatched: 10. CDR3 size: 18 residues. CDR3 sequence (DNA): TGTGCCAGCAGTCCGCGGACAGGGATGGTTTCTGGGGCCAACGTCCTGACTTTC. Translating it yields CASSPRTGMVSGANVLTF.

Only a few counts were recorded for this clonotype. V gene TRBV6-1 combines with J gene TRBJ2-7; D is uncertain. Looked up from germline, CDR1 is MNHNS and CDR2 is SASEGT. V shed 7 bases and J shed 2 bases, with 9 bases lying between them. The CDR3 is 12 residues long. The CDR3 reads CASNDRTYEQYF. CDR3 DNA: TGTGCCAGCAACGACCGGACCTACGAGCAGTACTTC.

Only a few counts were recorded for this clonotype. The chain recombines TRBV7-3 with TRBJ2-1, with D unclear. The V end lost 5 bases, the J end lost 10 bases, and 18 bases lay between the germline ends. Per germline, CDR1 SGHTA and CDR2 FQGTGA. The CDR3 is made up of 14 amino acids. The CDR3 is CASSLMGGLLEQFF. The CDR3 coding sequence is TGTGCCAGCAGCCTCATGGGCGGCTTGTTGGAGCAGTTCTTC.

The CDR3 region has the DNA TGTGCCATCAGTGACTCCTCGACAGGTCAGCCCCAGCATTTT. Translating it yields CAISDSSTGQPQHF. The rearrangement uses TRBV10-3 and TRBJ1-5; TRBD1 is a possible D gene (6 bases). V lost 3 bases to trimming and J lost 6 bases, with 12 bases between them. The germline CDR1 and CDR2 sequences are ENHRY and SYGVKD. This CDR3 is built from 14 residues.

The rearrangement links TRBV27 to TRBJ2-7; 9 bases match TRBD1. The junction had 15 bases not matched to a gene; V was cut back by 7 bases and J by 2 bases. The CDR3 contains 17 residues. Looked up from germline, CDR1 is MNHEY and CDR2 is SMNVEV (reference sequence). The CDR3 DNA reads as TGTGCCAGCAACATTATCCAAAGGACAGGGGACACCTACGAGCAGTACTTC. Its protein is CASNIIQRTGDTYEQYF.

Only a few counts were recorded for this clonotype. The V gene is TRBV14, the J gene TRBJ2-5; tentatively, D is TRBD2 (6 bases). This CDR3 region has 13 residues. V was clipped by 2 bases and J by 6 bases, with 10 bases between them. Germline lookup yields CDR1 SGHDN and CDR2 FVKESK. The CDR3 loop is CASSQRLGKTQYF. In nucleotides, the CDR3 is TGTGCCAGCAGCCAACGACTAGGGAAGACCCAGTACTTC.

This clonotype has more than one count but fewer than ten. This chain connects TRBV7-3 to TRBJ2-1; 8 bases fit TRBD1. V lost 5 bases and J lost 3; bases outside the gene matches: 9. CDR1 and CDR2 from the germline V gene are SGHTA and FQGTGA. CDR3 length equals 16 residues. Here the CDR3 DNA reads TGTGCCAGCAGCGCGCAGGGGGCTCTTTTCTACAATGAGCAGTTCTTC. Translated, it gives CASSAQGALFYNEQFF.

This clonotype occurred many times. This rearrangement joins TRBV12-3 or TRBV12-4 to TRBJ1-5; 11 nucleotides match TRBD1. V lost 5 bases, J lost 8 bases, and 8 bases stayed unmatched. CDR3 length equals 15 residues. For the CDR3, the DNA is TGTGCCAGCAGTCTACCGGACAGGGGGCGGGAGCCCCAGCATTTT. Its translation: CASSLPDRGREPQHF.

The gene calls are TRBV5-1 and TRBJ2-3; a weak D match, TRBD2 (5 bases). Trimming took 0 bases from V and 5 from J, leaving 13 bases between them. This CDR3 has 15 residues. The germline CDR1 and CDR2 sequences are SGHRS and YFSETQ. The CDR3 DNA reads as TGCGCCAGCAGCTTGGCGGGATGGAGCGTAGATACGCAGTATTTT. Translating gives CASSLAGWSVDTQYF.

This clonotype has only a few counts. The chain has TRBV12-3 or TRBV12-4 and TRBJ2-1; D is possibly TRBD2 (7 bases). This CDR3 comprises 17 residues. The V end lost 8 bases, the J end lost 8 bases, and 28 bases lay between the germline ends. The CDR3 sequence is CASRGAESDQISDEQFF. The CDR3 coding sequence is TGTGCCAGCCGGGGGGCTGAGTCCGATCAAATTTCGGATGAGCAGTTCTTC.

This clonotype was found a few times. V usage is TRBV20-1 and J usage is TRBJ2-7; 11 positions match TRBD2. The germline V gene has CDR1 DFQATT and CDR2 SNEGSKA (reference sequence). The V gene end was trimmed by 5 bases and the J gene end by 7 bases; junction bases not matched to a gene: 10. This CDR3 spans 14 amino acids. The CDR3, as DNA: TGCAGTGCTCTGACTAGCGGGGCTGTGGGGGAGCAGTACTTC. It codes for CSALTSGAVGEQYF.

The gene calls are TRBV7-6 and TRBJ2-3, with D possibly matching TRBD2 (6 bases). CDR3 size: 17 residues. The V gene lost 5 bases and the J gene lost 3 bases, with 21 bases spanning the gap. The germline gives CDR1 SGHVS, CDR2 FNYEAQ. CDR3 amino acids: CASSPNVGGVSTDTQYF. The CDR3 DNA sequence: TGTGCCAGCAGCCCTAATGTGGGGGGAGTCTCGACAGATACGCAGTATTTT.

This chain links TRBV27 with TRBJ2-7; no reliable D call. This CDR3 comprises 14 residues. Germline V gene lookup returns CDR1 MNHEY and CDR2 SMNVEV (reference sequence). Trimming cost V 7 bases and J 0 bases, with 13 bases left between them. The CDR3 is CASNQIGLSYEQYF. CDR3 bases: TGTGCCAGCAACCAGATAGGGCTCTCCTACGAGCAGTACTTC.

The chain links TRBV4-2 to TRBJ2-5, with 15 bases aligning to TRBD2. V trimming: 4 bases; J trimming: 2 bases; junction bases outside the gene matches: 11. There are 19 residues in the CDR3. CDR1 and CDR2 (germline): LGHNA, YNFKEQ. The CDR3 region is CASSPGEGLAGGVQETQYF. In DNA form, the CDR3 reads TGTGCCAGCAGCCCGGGAGAGGGACTAGCGGGAGGAGTTCAAGAGACCCAGTACTTC.